The 6 T cell receptor beta chains below were found in one sample sequenced in a study of blood T cell repertoires in COVID-19. Measured with immunoSEQ multiplex PCR; TCRdb has only the in-frame clones, and not every one. This table has around 100,000 clones, roughly 83% appearing once. Sequenced input: peripheral blood. Every receptor here comes from a woman in her 70s with acute or convalescent COVID-19.

CDR3 amino acids: CASSGAAGTGDPTGELFF. The CDR3 bases are TGTGCCAGCAGTGGTGCCGCCGGGACAGGGGACCCCACCGGGGAGCTGTTTTTT. This rearrangement joins TRBV28 to TRBJ2-2, with 10 bases identical to TRBD1. The germline V gene has CDR1 MDHEN and CDR2 SYDVKM. V was clipped by 5 bases and J by 4 bases; unmatched bases: 13. CDR3 length equals 18 residues.

This chain joins TRBV25-1 and TRBJ2-2, with 12 bases aligning to TRBD1. In germline, CDR1 is MGHDK, CDR2 SYGVNS. The J segment lost 8 bases and the V segment lost 7 bases, leaving 11 bases of the junction unmatched. This CDR3 is built from 16 residues. The CDR3 DNA follows: TGTGCCAGCACGCTCTCCGGGACAGGGGGCAGGGGGGAGCTGTTTTTT. Its translation is CASTLSGTGGRGELFF.

The table lists this clone with a few counts. The rearrangement joins TRBV6-2 or TRBV6-3 to TRBJ1-4, with 7 positions matching TRBD1. V lost 6 bases to trimming and J lost 3 bases; unmatched junction nucleotides: 7. The CDR3 runs 15 residues. Germline V gene sequence: CDR1 MNHEY, CDR2 SVGEGT. Here the CDR3 reads CASSLQGQANEKLFF. CDR3 sequence (DNA): TGTGCCAGCAGCCTACAGGGGCAGGCTAATGAAAAACTGTTTTTT.

The J gene is TRBJ2-4, the V gene TRBV18; D is undetermined. Germline CDR1 is KGHSH and CDR2 is LQKENI. V was shortened by 5 bases and J by 0 bases, with 11 bases between the two germline ends. The CDR3 runs to 15 residues. CDR3 in amino acids: CASSSESLAKNIQYF. As DNA, the CDR3 is TGTGCCAGCTCAAGCGAGAGTCTAGCCAAAAACATTCAGTACTTC.

CDR3 in amino acids: CASSEAPQALNTGELFF. The CDR3, as DNA: TGTGCCAGCAGTGAAGCTCCGCAGGCTTTGAACACCGGGGAGCTGTTTTTT. V gene TRBV6-1 combines with J gene TRBJ2-2; D remains ambiguous. The CDR3 totals 17 residues. Trimming shortened V by 0 bases and J by 1 base, and 12 bases separated the two germline ends. Germline V gene sequence: CDR1 MNHNS, CDR2 SASEGT.

The CDR3 region is CASSRGQGTGELFF. The CDR3 region has the DNA TGTGCCAGTAGTAGGGGACAGGGCACCGGGGAGCTGTTTTTT. The chain has TRBV19 and TRBJ2-2; 9 bases agree with TRBD1. V lost 4 bases, J lost 4 bases, and 1 base stayed unmatched. The CDR3 length is 14 residues. Per germline, CDR1 LNHDA and CDR2 SQIVND (reference sequence).